These 30 T cell receptor beta chains originate from one sample sequenced in a study of T cell repertoires in cytomegalovirus infection. In TCRdb, the reads were re-called with MiXCR into one record per CDR3 protein. The table lists over 250,000 distinct CDR3 sequences, more than 20% of them singletons. The sequenced material came from PBMCs. The origin of the receptors is a human donor in good health (CMV status not recorded). Some clones in this sample may be carry-over from other donors' samples.

This clonotype came up a few times. The chain joins TRBV7-6 to TRBJ2-5, with TRBD2 matching over 8 bases. The CDR3 is made up of 16 amino acids. Trimming removed 5 bases from V and 3 bases from J; junction bases left unmatched: 11. Germline lookup yields CDR1 SGHVS and CDR2 FNYEAQ. In nucleotides, the CDR3 is TGTGCCAGCAGCCCCCTGACAGCGGGGGCGAAAGAGACCCAGTACTTC. Protein sequence: CASSPLTAGAKETQYF.

The V and J genes are TRBV2 and TRBJ2-6, with 7 bases identical to TRBD1. The junction had 4 bases not matched to a gene; V was cut back by 2 bases and J by 0 bases. The V gene's germline CDR1 is SNHLY and CDR2 FYNNEI. The CDR3 is 17 amino acids. CDR3 in amino acids: CASSETRDSSGANVLTF. For the CDR3, the DNA is TGTGCCAGCAGTGAAACCCGGGACAGCTCTGGGGCCAACGTCCTGACTTTC. The full variable domain, completed using reference TRBV2 and TRBJ2-6, is EPEVTQTPSHQVTQMGQEVILRCVPISNHLYFYWYRQILGQKVEFLVSFYNNEISEKSEIFDDQFSVERPDGSNFTLKIRSTKLEDSAMYFCASSETRDSSGANVLTFGAGSRLTVL.

This clonotype was seen only a few times. The rearrangement joins TRBV28 to TRBJ2-2; possibly TRBD2 for D (5 bases). The CDR3 length is 14 residues. Per the germline V gene, CDR1 is MDHEN and CDR2 is SYDVKM. V was cut by 7 bases and J by 4 bases, with 13 bases left in between. The CDR3 nucleotides are TGTGCCAGCAAGGCAGACCGGGGCACCGGGGAGCTGTTTTTT. Translated: CASKADRGTGELFF.

CDR3 bases: TGCGCCAGCAGCCAAGCCGCGGGGGAGACCCAGTACTTC. This encodes CASSQAAGETQYF. The V call is TRBV4-3, the J call TRBJ2-5; D perhaps matches TRBD2 (6 bases). The CDR3 is 13 amino acids. The germline V gene has CDR1 LGHNA and CDR2 YSLEER. With 1 base removed from V and 5 bases from J, the gap between germline ends came to 8 bases.

This clonotype was detected only a few times. J is TRBJ2-1 and V is TRBV4-3, with a possible D match to TRBD2 (5 bases). CDR1 and CDR2 (germline): LGHNA, YSLEER. The length of the CDR3 is 16 residues. V was shortened by 0 bases and J by 3 bases, with 12 bases between the two germline ends. The CDR3 region has the DNA TGCGCCAGCAGCCAAGATTGGGAGCTCCGCTACAATGAGCAGTTCTTC. Translation gives CASSQDWELRYNEQFF.

The rearrangement joins TRBV11-2 to TRBJ2-7, with 7 bases fitting TRBD1. Germline loops: CDR1 SGHAT, CDR2 FQNNGV. Trimming took 2 bases from V and 4 from J; bases not matched to a gene: 5. The length of the CDR3 is 14 residues. CDR3 nucleotide sequence: TGTGCCAGCAGCTTAAACAGGGGAAATTACGAGCAGTACTTC. It translates to CASSLNRGNYEQYF.

This chain uses TRBV5-8 with TRBJ1-5; 9 bases map to TRBD1. The junction had 5 bases not matched to a gene; V was cut back by 4 bases and J by 3 bases. The CDR3 is made up of 15 amino acids. The germline CDR1 and CDR2 sequences are SGHTS and YDEGEE. The CDR3 spells CASSDRTGVNQPQHF. The CDR3 nucleotides are TGTGCCAGCAGCGACCGGACAGGGGTCAATCAGCCCCAGCATTTT.

As to this clonotype: Given a much more abundant clone one base away, this may be a read error. This chain joins TRBV6-1 and TRBJ2-6; D gene unclear. Germline CDR1 and CDR2: MNHNS and SASEGT. V was clipped by 5 bases and J by 2 bases, with 10 bases between them. The CDR3 extends over 15 amino acids. This CDR3 reads CASSTEGAGANVLTF. The DNA for the CDR3 is TGTGCCAGCAGTACGGAAGGAGCTGGGGCCAACGTCCTGACTTTC.

This clonotype has at least ten counts. A read error is possible here, since a much larger clone lies one base away. J is TRBJ2-3 and V is TRBV9; the D is unclear. Germline CDR1 is SGDLS and CDR2 is YYNGEE. V was pared by 4 bases and J by 2 bases, with 5 bases between. The CDR3 consists of 12 residues. CDR3 protein: CASSYTTDTQYF. In DNA, the CDR3 is TGTGCCAGCAGCTACACCACAGATACGCAGTATTTT.

The table lists this clonotype with a few counts. V usage is TRBV5-6 and J usage is TRBJ2-3, with D uncertain. The CDR3 runs to 13 residues. Deletions cut 1 base from V and 2 bases from J, with 5 bases between. Germline CDR1 is SGHDT and CDR2 is YYEEEE. Here the CDR3 reads CASSLSDTDTQYF. The CDR3 coding sequence is TGTGCCAGCAGCTTGAGTGACACAGATACGCAGTATTTT.

This CDR3 reads CASSLSTSGSNEQFF. The CDR3 DNA sequence: TGTGCCAGCAGCCTCTCGACTAGCGGGAGCAATGAGCAGTTCTTC. This chain joins TRBV3-1 and TRBJ2-1, with 12 bases lining up with TRBD2. CDR1 is LGHDT and CDR2 is YNNKEL in the germline V gene (reference sequence). With 4 bases clipped from V and 6 bases from J, the junction kept 4 bases outside the gene matches. The CDR3 has 15 amino acids.

A few counts support this clonotype. V is TRBV18 and J is TRBJ2-1, with D maybe TRBD2 (6 bases). The CDR3 is 15 residues long. V lost 3 bases and J 5 bases, leaving 14 bases between the germline ends. CDR1 is KGHSH and CDR2 is LQKENI in the germline V gene. This CDR3 reads CASSPLYTGDNEQFF. The CDR3 DNA is TGTGCCAGCTCACCCCTGTATACGGGGGACAATGAGCAGTTCTTC.

The V and J genes are TRBV25-1 and TRBJ1-5; 11 bases are shared with TRBD1. The CDR3 runs to 16 residues. Trimming removed 4 bases from V and 2 bases from J; junction bases left unmatched: 4. CDR1 MGHDK and CDR2 SYGVNS come from the germline V gene. Here the CDR3 reads CASSGTGGLGNQPQHF. DNA of the CDR3: TGTGCCAGCAGTGGGACAGGGGGCTTGGGCAATCAGCCCCAGCATTTT.

V usage is TRBV29-1 and J usage is TRBJ2-3, with 8 bases lining up with TRBD1. Germline CDR1 and CDR2: SQVTM and ANQGSEA. This CDR3 has 12 residues. The CDR3 spells CSSGTGSDTQYF. The CDR3 nucleotides are TGCAGTTCCGGGACAGGCTCAGATACGCAGTATTTT.

The table lists this clonotype with a few counts. The chain links TRBV29-1 to TRBJ2-5, with 12 bases that match TRBD2. CDR1 is SQVTM and CDR2 is ANQGSEA in the germline V gene. J gave up 5 bases and V 7 bases, and 11 bases lay outside the gene matches. The CDR3 has 15 amino acids. The CDR3 DNA is TGCAGCGCCCTGAAGACTAGCGGGAGTTTCGAGACCCAGTACTTC. Amino acid sequence: CSALKTSGSFETQYF.

This clonotype was counted ten times or more. The chain couples TRBV7-3 to TRBJ2-1; 13 nucleotides agree with TRBD2. V lost 6 bases and J lost 9; bases outside the gene matches: 5. The CDR3 is 14 residues long. Germline values: CDR1 SGHTA, CDR2 FQGTGA. CDR3 sequence: CASSWTSGSPEQFF. The CDR3, as DNA: TGTGCCAGCAGTTGGACTAGCGGGAGTCCTGAGCAGTTCTTC. The complete variable domain, with remaining parts taken from reference TRBV7-3 and TRBJ2-1, reads GAGVSQTPSNKVTEKGKYVELRCDPISGHTALYWYRQSLGQGPEFLIYFQGTGAADDSGLPNDRFFAVRPEGSVSTLKIQRTERGDSAVYLCASSWTSGSPEQFFGPGTRLTVL.

This clonotype was found many times. This chain connects TRBV7-2 to TRBJ2-7; 8 positions match TRBD1. The CDR3 has 15 residues. Germline assignment: CDR1 SGHTA and CDR2 FQGNSA. V lost 4 bases and J lost 6; bases outside the gene matches: 11. The CDR3 loop reads CASSSIRTGLIEQYF. CDR3 sequence (DNA): TGTGCCAGCAGCTCCATCCGGACAGGGTTGATCGAGCAGTACTTC. Full variable domain (outside the CDR3, taken from reference TRBV7-2 and TRBJ2-7): GAGVSQSPSNKVTEKGKDVELRCDPISGHTALYWYRQSLGQGLEFLIYFQGNSAPDKSGLPSDRFSAERTGGSVSTLTIQRTQQEDSAVYLCASSSIRTGLIEQYFGPGTRLTVT.

This clonotype was seen many times. This sequence joins TRBV28 and TRBJ2-3, with TRBD1 as a possible D gene (5 bases). The ends were cut back, 3 bases at V and 4 bases at J, with 11 bases in the middle. Looked up from germline, CDR1 is MDHEN and CDR2 is SYDVKM. The CDR3 sequence is 14 residues long. CDR3 bases: TGTGCCAGCAGTTTGGGGCTATCCCCAGATACGCAGTATTTT. Encoded protein: CASSLGLSPDTQYF.

This clonotype occurred a few times. This chain links TRBV4-3 with TRBJ2-3; 14 nucleotides align to TRBD2. The V gene end was trimmed by 5 bases and the J gene end by 6 bases; junction bases not matched to a gene: 16. The germline gives CDR1 LGHNA, CDR2 YSLEER. There are 19 residues in the CDR3. DNA for the CDR3: TGCGCCAGCAGCTCCGGGGGGGGGACTAGCGGGGGAGACCGGGATACGCAGTATTTT. Translation gives CASSSGGGTSGGDRDTQYF.

This clonotype was observed at least ten times. The chain links TRBV7-2 to TRBJ2-1; the match to TRBD2 covers 12 bases. The CDR3 is 15 residues long. The ends lost 2 bases at V and 7 bases at J; junction bases unmatched: 3. The V gene's germline CDR1 is SGHTA and CDR2 FQGNSA. CDR3 bases: TGTGCCAGCAGCTTAAGCACTAGCGGGAGGAATGAGCAGTTCTTC. Residues: CASSLSTSGRNEQFF.

This chain uses TRBV2 with TRBJ2-7; D might be TRBD1 (5 bases). Germline V CDR1 and CDR2: SNHLY, FYNNEI. Trimming removed 8 bases from V and 0 bases from J, with 14 bases in between. This CDR3 is built from 14 residues. DNA for the CDR3: TGTGCCAGCTATAGCCAGGGCCGCTCCTACGAGCAGTACTTC. It specifies CASYSQGRSYEQYF.

This clonotype was counted many times. J is TRBJ2-5 and V is TRBV7-6; D is ambiguous. Deletions cut 2 bases from V and 0 bases from J, with 7 bases between. The germline CDR1 and CDR2 sequences are SGHVS and FNYEAQ. The CDR3 extends over 14 amino acids. The CDR3 region has the DNA TGTGCCAGCAGCTTAAACCCGTACCAAGAGACCCAGTACTTC. This gives the protein CASSLNPYQETQYF.

CDR3 loop: CASSRSLYSNQPQHF. For the CDR3, the DNA is TGTGCCAGCAGCAGATCTTTATATAGCAATCAGCCCCAGCATTTT. The rearrangement uses TRBV28 and TRBJ1-5; unclear D gene. This CDR3 contains 15 residues. V was clipped by 6 bases and J by 0 bases, with 12 bases between them. Germline V CDR1 and CDR2: MDHEN, SYDVKM.

V gene TRBV20-1 combines with J gene TRBJ2-7; a possible D gene is TRBD1 (6 bases). Per germline, CDR1 DFQATT and CDR2 SNEGSKA (reference sequence). V lost 5 bases and J lost 1, with 18 bases in between. This CDR3 has 15 amino acids. The CDR3 loop reads CSAPDSRRGSYEQYF. CDR3 coding DNA: TGCAGTGCTCCGGACAGTCGGAGAGGGTCCTACGAGCAGTACTTC.

Concerning this clonotype itself: Relative to the germline gene, one junction end is altered; a read error may explain this. The chain joins TRBV7-2 to TRBJ2-1, with 7 bases aligning to TRBD1. Germline V gives CDR1 SGHTA, CDR2 FQGNSA. The CDR3 sequence is 15 residues long. The CDR3 loop reads CASSLVIGGFNELFF. Written as DNA, the CDR3 is TGTGCCAGCAGCTTAGTGATAGGGGGCTTCAATGAGCTGTTCTTC. Full variable domain (remainder filled in from reference TRBV7-2 and TRBJ2-1): GAGVSQSPSNKVTEKGKDVELRCDPISGHTALYWYRQSLGQGLEFLIYFQGNSAPDKSGLPSDRFSAERTGGSVSTLTIQRTQQEDSAVYLCASSLVIGGFNELFFGPGTRLTVL.

This clonotype was detected only a few times. This sequence joins TRBV2 and TRBJ2-7; no clear D gene. The ends were cut back, 3 bases at V and 2 bases at J, with 11 bases in the middle. The germline V gene has CDR1 SNHLY and CDR2 FYNNEI. The CDR3 length is 14 residues. CDR3 sequence: CASSEGSPPYEQYF. CDR3 DNA sequence: TGTGCCAGCAGTGAGGGGTCTCCCCCCTACGAGCAGTACTTC.

This clonotype was observed at least ten times. The rearrangement links TRBV7-2 to TRBJ2-7; D gene uncertain. CDR1 is SGHTA, CDR2 FQGNSA, per germline. V was clipped by 5 bases and J by 6 bases, with 11 bases between them. The CDR3 totals 12 residues. This CDR3 is CASSPMKREQYF. As DNA, the CDR3 is TGTGCCAGCAGCCCTATGAAGCGCGAGCAGTACTTC.

In this sample, this clonotype turned up a few times. This sequence joins TRBV6-6 and TRBJ2-1, with a tentative D call TRBD1 (6 bases). CDR1 and CDR2 from the germline V gene are MNHNY and SVGAGI (reference sequence). V dropped 3 bases and J dropped 4 bases, with 16 bases sitting between them. The CDR3 extends over 16 amino acids. CDR3 sequence (DNA): TGTGCCAGCAGTTATAAAGGGGGACAACTTTACAATGAGCAGTTCTTC. It is translated as CASSYKGGQLYNEQFF.

This sequence joins TRBV4-3 and TRBJ2-1; tentative D call: TRBD1 (5 bases). Trimming took 1 base from V and 0 from J, leaving 10 bases between them. Germline V gene lookup returns CDR1 LGHNA and CDR2 YSLEER. This CDR3 has 16 amino acids. CDR3 sequence: CASSQGGPSSYNEQFF. Written as DNA, the CDR3 is TGCGCCAGCAGCCAAGGGGGCCCGAGCTCCTACAATGAGCAGTTCTTC.

This clonotype was seen only a few times. The J gene is TRBJ2-3, the V gene TRBV24-1; TRBD2 agrees at 8 bases. The CDR3 length is 16 residues. Per germline, CDR1 KGHDR and CDR2 SFDVKD. Losses at the gene ends were 4 bases for V and 4 bases for J; bases not matched to a gene: 9. Written as DNA, the CDR3 is TGTGCCACCAGTGACCGAGCGGGAGCTGATCCAGATACGCAGTATTTT. Encoded protein: CATSDRAGADPDTQYF.